This T cell receptor beta chain originates from a study of OX40 agonist ivuxolimab in advanced cancers. Broader study findings: Dosing at 0.1 to 3.0 mg/kg was accompanied by clonal expansion of CD4+ and CD8+ blood T cells by week 6. Individuals who were partial responders at 0.1-3.0 mg/kg had clonal expansion that ranked among the lowest. Averaging showed that CD8+ T cells had more expanded clones than CD4+ did. Not determined was the antigen specificity of the expanded peripheral T cells.

Regarding this clone: Its matching antigen is unknown.

The ends were cut back, 3 bases at V and 8 bases at J, with 14 bases in the middle. CDR3 length: 14 amino acids. The germline V gene encodes CDR1 SGHAT and CDR2 FQNNGV. Measured with immunoSEQ multiplex PCR; TCRdb has only the in-frame clones, and not every one. The sample includes tens of thousands of clones, less than 85% of them seen just once. The material was CD4+ or CD8+ T cells sorted from blood, obtained in a trial of the OX40 agonist ivuxolimab. This receptor was identified in an adult with an advanced solid tumor such as melanoma, head and neck, liver or kidney cancer. The chain uses TRBV11-2 and TRBJ2-1; D may be TRBD2 (5 bases). CDR3 sequence (DNA): TGTGCCAGCAGCTTGAGAGGGAGCTGGGATGAGCAGTTCTTC. Encoded protein: CASSLRGSWDEQFF. The whole variable domain, filled in from reference TRBV11-2 and TRBJ2-1, reads EAGVAQSPRYKIIEKRQSVAFWCNPISGHATLYWYQQILGQGPKLLIQFQNNGVVDDSQLPKDRFSAERLKGVDSTLKIQPAKLEDSAVYLCASSLRGSWDEQFFGPGTRLTVL.